The 8 T cell receptor beta chains below were found in one sample sequenced in a study of T cells in Graves' hyperthyroidism and ophthalmopathy. Using RNA transcripts as the source, TCR beta CDR3 regions were amplified. An initial round of RT-PCR targeting the TCR CDR3 relied on the HTBI primer set. TCRdb independently ran MiXCR on the multiplex PCR reads; one entry per CDR3 protein. The sample shows about 760,000 distinct CDR3 sequences, roughly a third of them seen only once. Input material: blood. The receptors were gathered from a woman between 35 and 50 years old with Graves' hyperthyroidism.

The chain recombines TRBV2 with TRBJ1-2; weak D call: TRBD1 (5 bases). Germline CDR1 reads SNHLY; CDR2 reads FYNNEI. This CDR3 is 14 amino acids long. V was clipped by 3 bases and J by 8 bases, with 16 bases between them. The CDR3 sequence is CASSDTDTYNGYTF. Written as DNA, the CDR3 is TGTGCCAGCAGTGATACGGACACCTACAACGGCTACACCTTC.

The chain joins TRBV7-9 to TRBJ2-7, with D perhaps TRBD1 or TRBD2 (6 bases each). Matching the DNA end better, TRBJ2-1 makes the J call doubtful. The CDR3 contains 16 residues. CDR1 and CDR2 (germline): SEHNR, FQNEAQ (reference sequence). The CDR3 is CASSEWGAGSYNEQFF. Here the CDR3 DNA reads TGTGCCAGCAGTGAATGGGGGGCGGGGTCCTACAATGAGCAGTTCTTC.

This clonotype was seen at least ten times. The chain links TRBV12-3 or TRBV12-4 to TRBJ1-5; tentatively, D is TRBD1 (5 bases). The CDR3 is 14 amino acids. V was trimmed by 10 bases and J by 5 bases, leaving 18 bases between them. The CDR3, as DNA: TGTGCCACCCAGGCAGGGCAACGACATCAGCCCCAGCATTTT. Protein product: CATQAGQRHQPQHF.

This clonotype was observed at least ten times. The chain carries TRBV2 and TRBJ2-5; D is uncertain. Germline CDR1 and CDR2: SNHLY and FYNNEI. V was clipped by 4 bases and J by 5 bases, with 5 bases between them. The CDR3 extends over 11 amino acids. The CDR3 loop reads CASSAFETQYF. The CDR3 DNA is TGTGCCAGCAGTGCTTTCGAGACCCAGTACTTC.

V gene TRBV7-2 combines with J gene TRBJ1-1, with 8 nucleotides matching TRBD1. CDR3 size: 16 residues. The V gene's germline CDR1 is SGHTA and CDR2 FQGNSA. The V segment lost 5 bases and the J segment 10 bases; nucleotides outside the gene matches: 18. The CDR3 bases are TGTGCCAGCAGCCAGGGGGGGGTAACAGGGGGTTACGTAGCTTTCTTT. The encoded protein is CASSQGGVTGGYVAFF.

In the case of this clonotype: A much larger clone lies a single base off, so this may be a read error. V and J are TRBV5-4 and TRBJ2-6, with 7 bases identical to TRBD1. The CDR3 runs to 16 residues. Germline loops: CDR1 SGHNT, CDR2 YYREEE (reference sequence). CDR3 bases: TGTGCCGGCAGCACACGACAGGGATCTGGGGCCAACGTCCTGACTTTC. This translates into CAGSTRQGSGANVLTF.

The V and J genes are TRBV13 and TRBJ2-5; tentative D call: TRBD2 (6 bases). This CDR3 comprises 14 residues. The V and J ends lost 5 bases and 5 bases respectively, with 15 bases between them. The V gene's germline CDR1 is PRHDT and CDR2 FYEKMQ (reference sequence). The CDR3 is CASSPRPGVETQYF. The CDR3 region has the DNA TGTGCCAGCAGCCCCCGGCCGGGGGTCGAGACCCAGTACTTC. The full variable domain, its missing parts supplied by reference TRBV13 and TRBJ2-5, is AAGVIQSPRHLIKEKRETATLKCYPIPRHDTVYWYQQGPGQDPQFLISFYEKMQSDKGSIPDRFSAQQFSDYHSELNMSSLELGDSALYFCASSPRPGVETQYFGPGTRLLVL.

This clonotype was observed many times. The J gene is TRBJ1-3, the V gene TRBV6-1; TRBD1 might be the D (5 bases). The germline V gene has CDR1 MNHNS and CDR2 SASEGT. Trimming took 3 bases from V and 8 from J, leaving 14 bases between them. This CDR3 contains 14 residues. This CDR3 reads CASSDRGAVDTIYF. The CDR3 region has the DNA TGTGCCAGCAGTGATCGTGGGGCGGTTGACACCATATATTTT.